This T cell receptor beta chain was obtained from a study of tumor-infiltrating lymphocytes in glioblastoma multiforme. Study-wide findings and caveats: Clone frequencies may be distorted by unequal TCR transcripts per cell.

TCRB libraries came from RNA via three nested multiplex PCR rounds. A C-beta primer primed TCRB cDNA from about 0.45 ug RNA. No unique molecular identifiers were described for these TCRB libraries. TCRdb analysed the multiplex PCR reads with MiXCR anew, one entry per CDR3 protein. The sample holds thousands of distinct CDR3 sequences, around 80% seen once. A note on this clonotype: As yet, its antigen is unknown.

The CDR3 spans 13 residues. Trimming cost V 1 base and J 1 base, with 7 bases left between them. CDR1 and CDR2 from the germline V gene are DFQATT and SNEGSKA (reference sequence). The clonotype originates from a male donor with glioblastoma. The V call is TRBV20-1, the J call TRBJ1-1; TRBD1 is a possible D gene (5 bases). The source material was brain tumor tissue. CDR3 nucleotides: TGCAGTGCTAGAGGACAGCCGAACACTGAAGCTTTCTTT. As protein: CSARGQPNTEAFF.